Presented here are 6 T cell receptor beta chains from one specimen sequenced in a study of blood T cells in healthy people across ages. Sample-barcoded 5' priming and a J-beta primer mix drove a second PCR of about 6 to 12 cycles. One entry per CDR3 protein results from TCRdb running MiXCR on the 5' RACE reads. The sample has about 780,000 distinct CDR3 sequences, about 45% seen once; the top ten hold roughly 20%. Sequenced: blood. The receptors were sampled from a man at least 80 years old in good health.

This sequence joins TRBV15 and TRBJ1-4; D perhaps matches TRBD1 (5 bases). The CDR3 runs 12 residues. V was trimmed by 1 base and J by 8 bases, leaving 5 bases between them. Germline V gene lookup returns CDR1 LNHNV and CDR2 YYDKDF (reference sequence). As DNA, the CDR3 is TGTGCCACCAGCAGAGGACAGGAAAAACTGTTTTTT. The encoded protein is CATSRGQEKLFF.

V gene TRBV10-3 combines with J gene TRBJ2-7, with D possibly matching TRBD1 (6 bases). The germline V gene has CDR1 ENHRY and CDR2 SYGVKD. Trimming took off 0 bases at V and 4 bases at J, with 22 bases between the two ends. The CDR3 sequence is 18 residues long. This CDR3 reads CAISESDSDRPSDYEQYF. As DNA, the CDR3 is TGTGCCATCAGTGAGTCCGACAGTGACAGGCCATCAGATTACGAGCAGTACTTC.

The CDR3 region is CSAERDRNQPQHF. The CDR3 DNA sequence: TGCAGTGCGGAAAGGGACCGCAATCAGCCCCAGCATTTT. The chain carries TRBV20-1 and TRBJ1-5, with a possible D match to TRBD1 (5 bases). V lost 6 bases and J lost 2, with 11 bases in between. The length of the CDR3 is 13 residues. Germline-derived CDR1 and CDR2 are DFQATT and SNEGSKA (reference sequence).

Ten or more counts support this clonotype. In DNA, the CDR3 is TGCAGTGCTAGTAGCCCGAAGATCGGGACGGACGAGCAGTACTTC. Translation gives CSASSPKIGTDEQYF. The chain uses TRBV20-1 and TRBJ2-7, with D tentatively TRBD1 or TRBD2 (5 bases each). V was shortened by 3 bases and J by 5 bases, with 20 bases between the two germline ends. CDR1 is DFQATT and CDR2 is SNEGSKA in the germline V gene (reference sequence). This CDR3 comprises 15 residues.

The chain uses TRBV29-1 and TRBJ2-7; 8 bases align to TRBD1. The CDR3 has 15 residues. Germline V gene data show CDR1 as SQVTM and CDR2 as ANQGSEA. Germline trimming cut 2 bases from V and 4 bases from J; bases unmatched to any gene: 10. The CDR3 here is CSVEMGQGAGYEQYF. The CDR3 bases are TGCAGCGTTGAAATGGGGCAGGGGGCAGGGTACGAGCAGTACTTC.

This clonotype is a singleton in its sample. The J gene is TRBJ1-2, the V gene TRBV2; weak D call: TRBD1 (6 bases). Germline assignment: CDR1 SNHLY and CDR2 FYNNEI. The germline V and J ends were trimmed by 4 bases and 9 bases, with 21 bases remaining between them. This CDR3 is built from 15 residues. DNA of the CDR3: TGTGCCAGCAGTGTAAACACCGCATCGAGGGGGAGCTACACCTTC. Encoded protein: CASSVNTASRGSYTF.